The T cell receptor beta chain described here comes from a study of Ad26.COV2.S vaccination and SARS-CoV-2 variants. Only in-frame clones appear in the TCRdb table, and some are missing; sequencing was by immunoSEQ multiplex PCR. The data contain roughly 400,000 clones, 92% of them singletons. The germline gives CDR1 SNHLY, CDR2 FYNNEI. V lost 1 base to trimming and J lost 0 bases, with 4 bases between them. This CDR3 has 13 residues. Specified treatment: roughly 18 received Ad26.COV2.S at low or high dose, single or two shots; 5 received placebo; per-sample allocation not given. Samples analyzed were those drawn on day 63 after the first vaccine or placebo injection.

The V and J genes are TRBV2 and TRBJ2-7; D uncertain. This specimen consisted of peripheral blood, obtained in a trial of Ad26.COV2.S vaccine versus placebo. This clonotype was sampled from a person aged 18-60 years who received the Ad26.COV2.S COVID-19 vaccine or a placebo. The CDR3 bases are TGTGCCAGCAGTGAAGTTAGCTCCTACGAGCAGTACTTC. Translating it yields CASSEVSSYEQYF.